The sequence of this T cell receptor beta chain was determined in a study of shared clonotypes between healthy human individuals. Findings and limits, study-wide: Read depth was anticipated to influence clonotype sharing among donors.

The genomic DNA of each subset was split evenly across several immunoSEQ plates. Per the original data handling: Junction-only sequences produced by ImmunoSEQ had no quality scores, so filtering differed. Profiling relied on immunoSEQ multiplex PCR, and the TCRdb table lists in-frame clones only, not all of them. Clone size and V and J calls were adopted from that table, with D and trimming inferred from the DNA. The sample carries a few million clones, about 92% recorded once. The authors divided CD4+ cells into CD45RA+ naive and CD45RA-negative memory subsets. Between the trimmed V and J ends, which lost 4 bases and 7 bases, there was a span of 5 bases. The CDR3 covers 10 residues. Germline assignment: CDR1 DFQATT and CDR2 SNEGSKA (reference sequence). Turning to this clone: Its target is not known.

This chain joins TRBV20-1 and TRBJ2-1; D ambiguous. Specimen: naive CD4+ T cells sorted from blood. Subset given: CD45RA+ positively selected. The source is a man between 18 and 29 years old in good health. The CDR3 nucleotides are TGCAGTGCTACGCAGAATGAGCAGTTCTTC. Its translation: CSATQNEQFF.